This T cell receptor beta chain was recorded in a study of identical twins. Whole-study results and caveats: Modelling approaches yielded underestimates of out-of-frame TCR alpha sharing between monozygotic twins.

This clonotype was found many times. Its target is unknown. TCRdb passed the 5' RACE reads through MiXCR, listing each CDR3 protein once. The data hold some 710,000 distinct CDR3 sequences, with 5.5% to 7.5% observed a single time. V shed 10 bases and J shed 13 bases, with 17 bases lying between them. Germline values: CDR1 MNHNY, CDR2 SVGAGI (reference sequence). CDR3 length equals 11 residues. Sample: naive T cells sorted from blood. This receptor was obtained from a man younger than 30 in good health. The V call is TRBV6-6, the J call TRBJ2-1, with no clear D. The chain's CDR3 is CATSPSDLQFF. The CDR3 DNA reads TGTGCCACCTCACCCTCGGATCTTCAGTTCTTC.